These 24 T cell receptor beta chains were sequenced from one sample in a study of CD8 T cells in ankylosing spondylitis. TCRdb analysed the 5' RACE reads with MiXCR anew, one entry per CDR3 protein. Of 200,000 to 250,000 distinct CDR3 sequences listed, roughly 26% are singletons. The sequenced sample was blood, either unsorted or a sorted T cell fraction (not recorded which). The receptor set was obtained from a male donor with ankylosing spondylitis or in good health (not recorded which).

The chain employs TRBV29-1 and TRBJ1-5; 10 nucleotides match TRBD1. Germline V gene sequence: CDR1 SQVTM, CDR2 ANQGSEA. V gave up 6 bases and J gave up 6 bases; unmatched junction bases: 5. The CDR3 has 13 residues. The CDR3 DNA follows: TGCAGCGTGACCCGGGACAGGGGTCAGCCCCAGCATTTT. Translation: CSVTRDRGQPQHF.

This sequence joins TRBV10-3 and TRBJ1-1; 7 nucleotides agree with TRBD1. The J segment lost 5 bases and the V segment lost 3 bases, leaving 12 bases of the junction unmatched. The CDR3 is made up of 16 amino acids. The germline V gene encodes CDR1 ENHRY and CDR2 SYGVKD. CDR3 nucleotides: TGTGCCATCAGTGAAGCTACTCCAGGGGGGGCGACTGAAGCTTTCTTT. Residues: CAISEATPGGATEAFF.

The genes are TRBV20-1 and TRBJ2-3; D could derive from TRBD1 or TRBD2 (5 bases each). Trimming took off 6 bases at V and 2 bases at J, with 24 bases between the two ends. The germline V gene has CDR1 DFQATT and CDR2 SNEGSKA (reference sequence). This CDR3 contains 17 residues. The CDR3, as DNA: TGCAGTGCGACCCCTTGGGGAACGACGGGGACCACAGATACGCAGTATTTT. It encodes CSATPWGTTGTTDTQYF.

There are many counts of this clonotype. The chain carries TRBV20-1 and TRBJ2-6, with D perhaps matching TRBD2 (5 bases). V lost 2 bases and J lost 1, with 9 bases in between. The germline V gene encodes CDR1 DFQATT and CDR2 SNEGSKA (reference sequence). CDR3 length: 15 residues. CDR3 sequence (DNA): TGCAGTGCTAGACCCCGGGATTCTGGGGCCAACGTCCTGACTTTC. This translates into CSARPRDSGANVLTF.

This clonotype was observed many times. J is TRBJ1-1 and V is TRBV12-3 or TRBV12-4; D not certain. The CDR3 has 13 amino acids. V was pared by 4 bases and J by 0 bases, with 6 bases between. This chain's CDR3 is CASSSAMNTEAFF. The DNA of the CDR3 is TGTGCCAGCAGTTCGGCTATGAACACTGAAGCTTTCTTT.

This clonotype was seen only a few times. The chain joins TRBV7-2 to TRBJ1-1; D gene uncertain. Germline V gene lookup returns CDR1 SGHTA and CDR2 FQGNSA. There are 14 residues in the CDR3. V shed 2 bases and J shed 6 bases, with 13 bases lying between them. Here the CDR3 reads CASSLSQVGPEAFF. The CDR3 nucleotides read TGTGCCAGCAGCTTATCCCAGGTGGGTCCTGAAGCTTTCTTT.

The table lists this clonotype with many counts. The rearrangement links TRBV7-2 to TRBJ1-4; D call uncertain. The CDR3 is made up of 15 amino acids. Germline V gives CDR1 SGHTA, CDR2 FQGNSA. V was trimmed by 2 bases and J by 0 bases, leaving 7 bases between them. The CDR3 protein is CASSLRQTTNEKLFF. Written as DNA, the CDR3 is TGTGCCAGCAGCTTAAGACAAACAACTAATGAAAAACTGTTTTTT.

The chain carries TRBV20-1 and TRBJ2-3, with 8 bases lining up with TRBD2. The CDR3 consists of 16 residues. V trimming: 0 bases; J trimming: 2 bases; junction bases outside the gene matches: 7. The germline gives CDR1 DFQATT, CDR2 SNEGSKA (reference sequence). In nucleotides, the CDR3 is TGCAGTGCTAGAGATCGGGGGGGAGGCCCCACAGATACGCAGTATTTT. Translated, it gives CSARDRGGGPTDTQYF.

This CDR3 is CSAKNRGYSSYNEQFF. The CDR3 nucleotides are TGCAGTGCTAAAAATAGGGGTTACAGCTCCTACAATGAGCAGTTCTTC. The genes are TRBV20-1 and TRBJ2-1; a possible D gene is TRBD1 (5 bases). There are 16 residues in the CDR3. The germline V gene encodes CDR1 DFQATT and CDR2 SNEGSKA (reference sequence). V lost 4 bases and J 0 bases, leaving 16 bases between the germline ends.

The chain recombines TRBV12-3 or TRBV12-4 with TRBJ2-2; 8 positions match TRBD1. CDR3 length: 15 amino acids. J was trimmed by 4 bases and V by 8 bases; bases with no gene match: 9. The CDR3 region has the DNA TGTGCCAGCGATTCCGGGACAGGTAGCACCGGGGAGCTGTTTTTT. Its translation is CASDSGTGSTGELFF.

This clonotype has a count of ten or more. V is TRBV5-6 and J is TRBJ2-1; 11 bases align to TRBD2. V lost 4 bases, J lost 2 bases, and 5 bases stayed unmatched. The CDR3 has 16 amino acids. Looked up from germline, CDR1 is SGHDT and CDR2 is YYEEEE. The CDR3, as DNA: TGTGCCAGCAGCGTAGATAGCGGGAGGGCCTACAATGAGCAGTTCTTC. Its protein is CASSVDSGRAYNEQFF.

This clonotype turned up a few times. This chain links TRBV7-2 with TRBJ2-4; 7 nucleotides align to TRBD1. The CDR3 totals 16 residues. Unmatched junction bases numbered 14, after V lost 4 bases and J lost 8 bases. Germline V gene lookup returns CDR1 SGHTA and CDR2 FQGNSA. The CDR3 region has the DNA TGTGCCAGCAGCTCCCTGACAGGGAAGAGGTCGGACATTCAGTACTTC. It is translated as CASSSLTGKRSDIQYF.

This clonotype appeared many times. The chain recombines TRBV20-1 with TRBJ1-5, with no clear D. The length of the CDR3 is 15 residues. CDR1 is DFQATT and CDR2 is SNEGSKA in the germline V gene (reference sequence). V was shortened by 1 base and J by 0 bases, with 10 bases between the two germline ends. CDR3 in DNA: TGCAGTGCTAGAGTCACCACGTATAGCAATCAGCCCCAGCATTTT. Translated: CSARVTTYSNQPQHF.

This clonotype was observed many times. This rearrangement joins TRBV7-2 to TRBJ2-5; no firm D call. V dropped 5 bases and J dropped 2 bases, with 9 bases sitting between them. The length of the CDR3 is 13 residues. Germline assignment: CDR1 SGHTA and CDR2 FQGNSA. Here the CDR3 reads CASSGVLQETQYF. Written as DNA, the CDR3 is TGTGCCAGCAGCGGAGTGTTGCAAGAGACCCAGTACTTC. The whole variable domain, filled in from reference TRBV7-2 and TRBJ2-5, reads GAGVSQSPSNKVTEKGKDVELRCDPISGHTALYWYRQSLGQGLEFLIYFQGNSAPDKSGLPSDRFSAERTGGSVSTLTIQRTQQEDSAVYLCASSGVLQETQYFGPGTRLLVL.

The chain recombines TRBV6-5 with TRBJ2-1; no clear D. The germline V gene encodes CDR1 MNHEY and CDR2 SVGAGI. The CDR3 contains 11 residues. The germline V and J ends were trimmed by 2 bases and 10 bases, with 6 bases remaining between them. This chain's CDR3 is CASSYAGEQFF. CDR3 DNA sequence: TGTGCCAGCAGTTACGCCGGAGAGCAGTTCTTC.

This clonotype appeared many times. The chain combines TRBV20-1 with TRBJ2-2, with 12 bases matching TRBD1. This CDR3 has 14 residues. The germline V gene encodes CDR1 DFQATT and CDR2 SNEGSKA (reference sequence). The V and J ends lost 6 bases and 7 bases, in that order; junction bases with no gene match: 6. CDR3 DNA: TGCAGTGCCAGGGGACAGGGGGCGAGCGGGGAGCTGTTTTTT. Amino acids: CSARGQGASGELFF.

This clonotype was recorded at least ten times. The rearrangement links TRBV5-1 to TRBJ1-1, with TRBD1 matching over 7 bases. Germline V lookup: CDR1 SGHRS, CDR2 YFSETQ. Trimming at V came to 4 bases and at J to 5 bases, leaving 5 bases not matched to a gene. There are 13 residues in the CDR3. CDR3 protein: CASSVSGGTEAFF. The DNA of the CDR3 is TGCGCCAGCAGCGTTTCAGGGGGAACTGAAGCTTTCTTT.

This clonotype was detected ten times or more. This chain connects TRBV20-1 to TRBJ2-2; 10 nucleotides agree with TRBD2. CDR1 DFQATT and CDR2 SNEGSKA come from the germline V gene (reference sequence). This CDR3 has 16 amino acids. V lost 5 bases to trimming and J lost 3 bases; unmatched junction nucleotides: 9. CDR3 nucleotides: TGCAGTGCTCACCCCCGAAGCGGGAGGGACACCGGGGAGCTGTTTTTT. Its protein is CSAHPRSGRDTGELFF.

This clonotype was found many times. This chain joins TRBV7-9 and TRBJ2-3; 10 nucleotides agree with TRBD2. This CDR3 spans 16 amino acids. J was trimmed by 3 bases and V by 4 bases; bases with no gene match: 7. Germline V gene sequence: CDR1 SEHNR, CDR2 FQNEAQ (reference sequence). CDR3 region: CASSYGLAGETDTQYF. The CDR3 bases are TGTGCCAGCAGCTATGGCCTAGCGGGAGAGACAGATACGCAGTATTTT.

This clonotype was picked up many times. The genes are TRBV12-3 or TRBV12-4 and TRBJ1-5, with 7 nucleotides matching TRBD1. The length of the CDR3 is 17 residues. After removal of 6 bases from V and 1 base from J, the junction contained 12 bases not matched to a gene. In nucleotides, the CDR3 is TGTGCCAGCAGCTCCGACAGGGACAAGACAAGCAATCAGCCCCAGCATTTT. Residues: CASSSDRDKTSNQPQHF.

This clonotype was observed a few times. V usage is TRBV12-3 or TRBV12-4 and J usage is TRBJ1-1, with D tentatively TRBD1 (5 bases). This CDR3 is built from 14 residues. V was clipped by 7 bases and J by 6 bases, with 18 bases between them. CDR3 DNA: TGTGCCAGCATGGTGAGGGGTCGGATCGCTGAAGCTTTCTTT. It encodes CASMVRGRIAEAFF.

As to this clonotype: This sequence may be a read error, since a much larger clone differs from it by one base. Written as DNA, the CDR3 is TGTGCCAGCAAGAGGAACGAAAAACTGTTTTTT. Its protein is CASKRNEKLFF. The chain combines TRBV12-3 or TRBV12-4 with TRBJ1-4; D remains unclear. CDR3 length: 11 residues. Trimming cost V 7 bases and J 8 bases, with 8 bases left between them.

With respect to this clonotype: At one end, the junction sequence differs from germline, possibly due to a read error. The chain has TRBV7-2 and TRBJ2-6; TRBD1 is a possible D gene (5 bases). CDR3 length equals 13 residues. CDR1 is SGHTA and CDR2 is FQGNSA in the germline V gene. DNA for the CDR3: TGTGCCAGCAGCAACTCTGGGGCCTACGTCCTGACTTTC. The encoded protein is CASSNSGAYVLTF.

There are many counts of this clonotype. The J gene is TRBJ1-4, the V gene TRBV5-1; 9 nucleotides match TRBD1. V trimming: 4 bases; J trimming: 8 bases; junction bases outside the gene matches: 9. The length of the CDR3 is 15 residues. The germline V gene encodes CDR1 SGHRS and CDR2 YFSETQ. CDR3 amino acids: CASSLPGQGHEKLFF. The CDR3 nucleotides are TGCGCCAGCAGCCTACCGGGACAGGGTCACGAAAAACTGTTTTTT.